A selection of T cell receptor beta chains follows, all from one sample in a study of cytomegalovirus exposure and HLA in healthy donors. Data came from immunoSEQ multiplex PCR; TCRdb stores just in-frame clones and leaves some out. The data hold more than 150,000 clones, with over 70% observed a single time. Sequencing was carried out using PBMCs. These receptor sequences come from a man aged 50 or older in good health and CMV-seropositive. Each CDR3 is given with its conserved first and last residue. The D gene is left open where the match is weak. For some rows the clone size is stated as once, few or many, or as a class when expanded; others skip it.

>.|TRBV9|TRBJ2-7|.
CASSVVKGSPHEQYF
TGTGCCAGCAGCGTAGTAAAGGGGTCCCCCCACGAGCAGTACTTC
>TRBD2|TRBV6-5|TRBJ2-1|.
CASSPGIAGGGEQFF
TGTGCCAGCAGCCCCGGAATAGCGGGAGGCGGTGAGCAGTTCTTC
>TRBD2|TRBV5-5|TRBJ2-1|.
CASSLAPWAGDYNEQFF
TGTGCCAGCAGCTTGGCCCCATGGGCGGGGGACTACAATGAGCAGTTCTTC
>.|TRBV7-8|TRBJ2-6|.
CASSLYRVGANVLTF
TGTGCCAGCAGCTTATACAGGGTTGGGGCCAACGTCCTGACTTTC
>.|TRBV7-3|TRBJ2-7|.
CASSSQTGYEQYF
TGTGCCAGCAGCTCGCAGACGGGCTACGAGCAGTACTTC
>.|TRBV28|TRBJ2-7|.
CASRPVAGLSYEQYF
TGTGCCAGCAGACCCGTAGCCGGGTTAAGCTACGAGCAGTACTTC
>TRBD2|TRBV7-9|TRBJ2-5|.
CASSSTSGGTIRETQYF
TGTGCCAGCAGCTCGACTAGCGGGGGGACCATCCGAGAGACCCAGTACTTC
>.|TRBV30|TRBJ1-3|.
CAWSGTQGGRNTIYF
TGTGCCTGGAGTGGAACCCAAGGGGGACGAAACACCATATATTTT
>.|TRBV6-1|TRBJ2-7|.
CASSDSYEQYF
TGTGCCAGCAGTGACAGCTACGAGCAGTACTTC
>.|TRBV6-5|TRBJ1-1|.
CASSGRRGLNTEAFF
TGTGCCAGCAGTGGTCGACGGGGTTTGAACACTGAAGCTTTCTTT
>.|TRBV9|TRBJ2-7|.
CASSLNERPPLSGF
TGTGCCAGCAGCCTTAACGAGCGACCTCCTTTAAGTGGCTTC
>TRBD1|TRBV5-1|TRBJ1-1|.
CASSPPNRGSATEAFF
TGCGCCAGCAGCCCCCCGAACAGGGGATCGGCCACTGAAGCTTTCTTT
>.|TRBV2|TRBJ2-2|few
CASSRMNTGELFF
TGTGCCAGCAGTCGTATGAACACCGGGGAGCTGTTTTTT
>TRBD2|TRBV2|TRBJ2-1|.
CASRASGPSWEFF
TGTGCCAGCAGGGCTAGCGGGCCCTCTTGGGAGTTCTTC
>.|TRBV6-1|TRBJ2-1|.
CASSAGQPNEQFF
TGTGCCAGCAGTGCCGGACAGCCCAATGAGCAGTTCTTC
>TRBD1|TRBV18|TRBJ1-4|.
CASSLRTGVEKLFF
TGTGCCAGCTCACTCCGGACAGGGGTTGAAAAACTGTTTTTT
>TRBD2|TRBV5-1|TRBJ2-5|.
CASSFGAGGETQYF
TGCGCCAGCAGCTTCGGAGCGGGGGGAGAGACCCAGTACTTC
>.|TRBV30|TRBJ2-2|.
CAWNPETGELFF
TGTGCCTGGAACCCCGAGACCGGGGAGCTGTTTTTT
>.|TRBV15|TRBJ1-2|.
CATSRERGRGYGYTF
TGTGCCACCAGCAGAGAAAGGGGCCGAGGCTATGGCTACACCTTC
>.|TRBV7-9|TRBJ2-7|.
CASSLTGYYEQYF
TGTGCCAGCAGCTTAACTGGTTACTACGAGCAGTACTTC